The rows below give T cell receptor beta chains drawn from one sample of a study of T cell changes during pregnancy in multiple sclerosis. Clones were read by immunoSEQ multiplex PCR, and TCRdb kept only the in-frame ones, dropping some. The sample yields roughly 75,000 clones, roughly 92% seen once. The sequences come from peripheral blood, collected in the third trimester of pregnancy. The receptors shown here come from a female donor in good health, enrolled as a control in a pregnancy study. Each CDR3 is given with its conserved first and last residue. D genes are given only for firm matches.

TRBV30,TRBJ2-5,TRBD1,CAWSVWGTGDGETQYF,TGTGCCTGGAGTGTATGGGGGACAGGGGATGGAGAGACCCAGTACTTC
TRBV18,TRBJ1-5,TRBD1,CASSPGTGGSGNQPQHF,TGTGCCAGCTCACCAGGGACAGGGGGCAGTGGCAATCAGCCCCAGCATTTT
TRBV28,TRBJ2-5,-,CASSVARRRETQYF,TGTGCCAGCAGTGTCGCAAGGAGGAGAGAGACCCAGTACTTC
TRBV11-2,TRBJ2-5,TRBD1,CASSIGTGPQETQYF,TGTGCCAGCAGCATAGGGACAGGGCCCCAAGAGACCCAGTACTTC
TRBV19,TRBJ1-1,-,CASSRGGAGTEAFF,TGTGCCAGTAGTCGGGGGGGCGCGGGCACTGAAGCTTTCTTT
TRBV19,TRBJ1-1,-,CASSPRGGSGAFF,TGTGCCAGTAGTCCAAGGGGGGGGAGTGGAGCTTTCTTT
TRBV2,TRBJ2-7,TRBD2,CASSVTGSGGARSYEQYF,TGTGCCAGCAGTGTGACCGGCAGCGGGGGGGCCCGGTCCTACGAGCAGTACTTC
TRBV7-2,TRBJ2-1,-,CASSLEAGATYNEQFF,TGTGCCAGCAGCTTAGAGGCGGGGGCAACTTACAATGAGCAGTTCTTC
TRBV5-1,TRBJ2-1,-,CASSLAPPGTSAYNEQFF,TGCGCCAGCAGCTTGGCCCCCCCCGGGACATCCGCCTACAATGAGCAGTTCTTC
TRBV18,TRBJ1-4,TRBD1,CASSPDRVSGEKLFF,TGTGCCAGCTCACCGGACAGGGTCTCGGGTGAAAAACTGTTTTTT
TRBV28,TRBJ1-1,-,CASSHTGELNTEAFF,TGTGCCAGCAGCCATACTGGAGAATTGAACACTGAAGCTTTCTTT
TRBV30,TRBJ1-2,-,CAWSLVSPYGYTF,TGTGCCTGGAGTTTGGTGAGCCCCTATGGCTACACCTTC
TRBV30,TRBJ1-6,TRBD1,CAWSGQGKSPLHF,TGTGCCTGGAGTGGACAGGGAAAGTCACCCCTCCACTTT